The next 15 T cell receptor beta chains were all read from a single sample in a study of cytomegalovirus exposure and HLA in healthy donors. Libraries were prepared by immunoSEQ multiplex PCR; TCRdb keeps only in-frame clonotypes and omits some of them. The sample includes 250,000 to 400,000 clones, approximately 86% of them seen just once. The sample taken for sequencing was PBMCs. Receptors originate from a man aged 25 to 40 in good health and CMV-seronegative.

The chain is built from TRBV9 and TRBJ1-6; TRBD1 is a possible D gene (5 bases). CDR3 length: 16 residues. Germline V gene data show CDR1 as SGDLS and CDR2 as YYNGEE. With 1 base removed from V and 9 bases from J, the gap between germline ends came to 17 bases. CDR3 coding DNA: TGTGCCAGCAGCGTAATTGGGGCGCCGAATATTTCACCCCTCCACTTT. Translation: CASSVIGAPNISPLHF. The whole variable domain, filled in from reference TRBV9 and TRBJ1-6, reads DSGVTQTPKHLITATGQRVTLRCSPRSGDLSVYWYQQSLDQGLQFLIQYYNGEERAKGNILERFSAQQFPDLHSELNLSSLELGDSALYFCASSVIGAPNISPLHFGNGTRLTVT.

V usage is TRBV5-1 and J usage is TRBJ1-2; tentatively, D is TRBD1 (5 bases). Trimming removed 2 bases from V and 7 bases from J, with 12 bases in between. The CDR3 is 13 amino acids. Germline CDR1 is SGHRS and CDR2 is YFSETQ. The CDR3, as DNA: TGCGCCAGCAGCTTTTCGGGGGAAGGTGGCTACACCTTC. Residues: CASSFSGEGGYTF.

CDR3 loop: CASRDDRGIMPLHF. The CDR3 DNA follows: TGTGCCAGCAGGGACGACAGGGGCATTATGCCCCTCCACTTT. This sequence joins TRBV7-9 and TRBJ1-6; TRBD1 agrees at 8 bases. CDR1 and CDR2 (germline): SEHNR, FQNEAQ (reference sequence). This CDR3 has 14 amino acids. Trimming at V came to 6 bases and at J to 13 bases, leaving 11 bases not matched to a gene.

The rearrangement links TRBV10-2 to TRBJ1-1; 8 bases agree with TRBD1. The germline V gene encodes CDR1 WSHSY and CDR2 SAAADI. The CDR3 covers 14 residues. The ends lost 4 bases at V and 4 bases at J; junction bases unmatched: 5. CDR3 in DNA: TGCGCCAGCAGTGTTGGACAGGGCCCCACTGAAGCTTTCTTT. Translated, it gives CASSVGQGPTEAFF.

The chain recombines TRBV25-1 with TRBJ1-6, with 8 bases fitting TRBD1. V gave up 6 bases and J gave up 7 bases; unmatched junction bases: 8. From germline, CDR1 is MGHDK and CDR2 SYGVNS. This CDR3 has 15 residues. The DNA of the CDR3 is TGTGCCAGCAGGGAAAATGGACAGGGAAATTCACCCCTCCACTTT. It is translated as CASRENGQGNSPLHF.

This chain links TRBV27 with TRBJ1-1; 7 positions match TRBD1. CDR3 length equals 15 residues. The J segment lost 2 bases and the V segment lost 5 bases, leaving 8 bases of the junction unmatched. Germline-derived CDR1 and CDR2 are MNHEY and SMNVEV (reference sequence). The CDR3 region has the DNA TGTGCCAGCAGTGCTTGGGACAGCCTAAACACTGAAGCTTTCTTT. This gives the protein CASSAWDSLNTEAFF.

The chain recombines TRBV7-9 with TRBJ1-2; the D is unclear. Germline CDR1 is SEHNR and CDR2 is FQNEAQ (reference sequence). V shed 5 bases and J shed 4 bases, with 17 bases lying between them. This CDR3 spans 15 amino acids. Here the CDR3 reads CASSPSVLDGYGYTF. The DNA for the CDR3 is TGTGCCAGCAGCCCGTCCGTCCTAGACGGCTATGGCTACACCTTC.

The chain recombines TRBV10-3 with TRBJ1-1; a possible D gene is TRBD1 (6 bases). This CDR3 is built from 14 residues. The germline CDR1 and CDR2 sequences are ENHRY and SYGVKD. Trimming took off 4 bases at V and 3 bases at J, with 12 bases between the two ends. Here the CDR3 DNA reads TGTGCCATCAGTGGAAGGGCAGGGGACACTGAAGCTTTCTTT. Translating it yields CAISGRAGDTEAFF.

CDR3 amino acids: CASSTTGTYEQYF. CDR3 sequence (DNA): TGTGCCAGCAGCACAACAGGGACCTACGAGCAGTACTTC. The genes are TRBV11-2 and TRBJ2-7; D perhaps matches TRBD1 (6 bases). This CDR3 contains 13 residues. Trimming removed 5 bases at V and 2 bases at J, with 10 bases between. CDR1 is SGHAT, CDR2 FQNNGV, per germline.

The chain links TRBV2 to TRBJ1-2; D might be TRBD1 (6 bases). Germline V gene lookup returns CDR1 SNHLY and CDR2 FYNNEI. The CDR3 consists of 14 residues. Trimming cost V 8 bases and J 4 bases, with 17 bases left between them. This CDR3 is CASRGAGVIYGYTF. Here the CDR3 DNA reads TGTGCCAGCCGGGGGGCAGGGGTCATCTATGGCTACACCTTC.

This clone was recorded once. V and J are TRBV5-6 and TRBJ1-4; a possible D gene is TRBD1 (5 bases). Trimming removed 2 bases from V and 4 bases from J, with 9 bases in between. The CDR3 totals 14 residues. Per the germline V gene, CDR1 is SGHDT and CDR2 is YYEEEE. CDR3 in DNA: TGTGCCAGCAGCTTCCGACAGATTAATGAAAAACTGTTTTTT. Protein: CASSFRQINEKLFF.

V gene TRBV7-9 combines with J gene TRBJ2-2, with D possibly matching TRBD1 (5 bases). The germline V and J ends were trimmed by 3 bases and 6 bases, with 17 bases remaining between them. The CDR3 is made up of 16 amino acids. Germline V gene lookup returns CDR1 SEHNR and CDR2 FQNEAQ (reference sequence). The CDR3 here is CASSFVPGLVAGELFF. The CDR3 DNA sequence: TGTGCCAGCAGCTTTGTACCAGGGCTAGTTGCCGGGGAGCTGTTTTTT.

This chain uses TRBV6-5 with TRBJ2-1; D might be TRBD2 (6 bases). Trimming pared 11 bases from V and 9 bases from J, leaving 17 bases between. The CDR3 has 12 residues. Per the germline V gene, CDR1 is MNHEY and CDR2 is SVGAGI. For the CDR3, the DNA is TGTGCCGCTCGAGTGTGGGGAGGTGAGCAGTTCTTC. This gives the protein CAARVWGGEQFF.

This chain links TRBV10-3 with TRBJ1-5, with D possibly TRBD1 on 6 matching bases. The CDR3 contains 15 residues. The germline V gene has CDR1 ENHRY and CDR2 SYGVKD. V was pared by 5 bases and J by 2 bases, with 13 bases between. In DNA, the CDR3 is TGTGCCATCAGTCAGGGGTTAGAGGGCAATCAGCCCCAGCATTTT. Amino acids: CAISQGLEGNQPQHF.

The chain carries TRBV7-7 and TRBJ2-5; TRBD2 agrees at 10 bases. Looked up from germline, CDR1 is SSHAT and CDR2 is FNYEAQ (reference sequence). This CDR3 has 14 residues. V lost 1 base and J lost 7; bases outside the gene matches: 3. The CDR3 loop reads CASSLESGGGTQYF. The CDR3 nucleotides are TGTGCCAGCAGCTTAGAGAGCGGGGGGGGGACCCAGTACTTC.